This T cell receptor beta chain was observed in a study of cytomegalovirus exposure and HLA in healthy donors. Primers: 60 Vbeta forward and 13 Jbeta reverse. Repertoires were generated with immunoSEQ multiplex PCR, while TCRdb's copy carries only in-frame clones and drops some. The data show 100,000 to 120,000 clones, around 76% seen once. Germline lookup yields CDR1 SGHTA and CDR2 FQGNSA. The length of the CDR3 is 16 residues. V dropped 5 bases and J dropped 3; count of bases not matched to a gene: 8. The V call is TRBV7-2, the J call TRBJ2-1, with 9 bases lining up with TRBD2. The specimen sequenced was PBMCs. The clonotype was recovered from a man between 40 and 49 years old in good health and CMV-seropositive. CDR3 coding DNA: TGTGCCAGCAGCCCAAGACTAGCGGAGGTCTACAATGAGCAGTTCTTC. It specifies CASSPRLAEVYNEQFF. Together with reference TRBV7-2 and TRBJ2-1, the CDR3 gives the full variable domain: GAGVSQSPSNKVTEKGKDVELRCDPISGHTALYWYRQSLGQGLEFLIYFQGNSAPDKSGLPSDRFSAERTGGSVSTLTIQRTQQEDSAVYLCASSPRLAEVYNEQFFGPGTRLTVL.